The 16 T cell receptor beta chains listed next were all sequenced from one sample in a study of blood T cell repertoires in COVID-19. Sequencing was performed with immunoSEQ multiplex PCR; in TCRdb, only in-frame clones are kept and a portion is missing. Among around 180,000 clones listed, approximately 78% were seen once. Sequencing was carried out using peripheral blood. These receptors were obtained from a woman older than 75 with COVID-19, enrolled during active disease.

This clone was seen only a few times. The genes are TRBV10-1 and TRBJ2-5; 9 nucleotides agree with TRBD2. The CDR3 is made up of 16 amino acids. V lost 0 bases, J lost 5 bases, and 7 bases stayed unmatched. Germline CDR1 is WNHNN and CDR2 is SYGVQD (reference sequence). CDR3 coding DNA: TGCGCCAGCAGTGAGTCGGCGGGAGGGTATCTCGAGACCCAGTACTTC. It yields the protein CASSESAGGYLETQYF.

The V call is TRBV7-9, the J call TRBJ2-2; no firm D call. Germline V gives CDR1 SEHNR, CDR2 FQNEAQ (reference sequence). V was clipped by 5 bases and J by 0 bases, with 10 bases between them. CDR3 length: 15 residues. CDR3 in amino acids: CASSRNRSNTGELFF. DNA of the CDR3: TGTGCCAGCAGCCGAAACAGATCGAACACCGGGGAGCTGTTTTTT.

The chain recombines TRBV28 with TRBJ2-7; 11 bases line up with TRBD1. Germline CDR1 is MDHEN and CDR2 is SYDVKM. V shed 5 bases and J 2 bases; nucleotides not matched to a gene: 8. CDR3 length: 16 amino acids. The CDR3 here is CASSNLPGQGAYEQYF. DNA of the CDR3: TGTGCCAGCAGTAACTTACCGGGACAGGGGGCCTACGAGCAGTACTTC.

The J gene is TRBJ1-6, the V gene TRBV2, with TRBD1 matching 7 bases. Losses at the gene ends were 4 bases for V and 7 bases for J; bases not matched to a gene: 10. This CDR3 comprises 16 residues. Germline V gives CDR1 SNHLY, CDR2 FYNNEI. The CDR3 DNA reads as TGTGCCAGCAGTGGAAATCCGGGACAGAAAAATTCACCCCTCCACTTT. It codes for CASSGNPGQKNSPLHF.

The J gene is TRBJ1-1, the V gene TRBV29-1; 9 positions match TRBD1. This CDR3 is built from 14 residues. V lost 7 bases, J lost 5 bases, and 11 bases stayed unmatched. Germline V gene data show CDR1 as SQVTM and CDR2 as ANQGSEA. CDR3 in amino acids: CSARRRGQGTEAFF. CDR3 DNA sequence: TGCAGCGCTCGTCGCCGAGGACAGGGGACTGAAGCTTTCTTT. The full variable domain, rest sourced from reference TRBV29-1 and TRBJ1-1, is SAVISQKPSRDICQRGTSLTIQCQVDSQVTMMFWYRQQPGQSLTLIATANQGSEATYESGFVIDKFPISRPNLTFSTLTVSNMSPEDSSIYLCSARRRGQGTEAFFGQGTRLTVV.

V and J are TRBV16 and TRBJ1-1; 8 bases align to TRBD1. V dropped 4 bases and J dropped 1; count of bases not matched to a gene: 5. The germline CDR1 and CDR2 sequences are KGHSY and FQNENV. CDR3 length: 15 residues. The CDR3 spells CASSRSGTGNTEAFF. The CDR3 nucleotides read TGTGCCAGCAGCCGATCCGGGACAGGGAACACTGAAGCTTTCTTT.

V is TRBV19 and J is TRBJ1-1; D gene unclear. CDR1 and CDR2 (germline): LNHDA, SQIVND (reference sequence). The CDR3 has 12 residues. V was pared by 7 bases and J by 3 bases, with 9 bases between. CDR3 DNA: TGTGCCAGTAAGGCGGGAGACACTGAAGCTTTCTTT. Translation: CASKAGDTEAFF.

This rearrangement joins TRBV10-2 to TRBJ2-1; tentative D call: TRBD1 (5 bases). Trimming cost V 5 bases and J 7 bases, with 21 bases left between them. The CDR3 totals 16 residues. Per the germline V gene, CDR1 is WSHSY and CDR2 is SAAADI. The CDR3 loop is CASSSSPGIPFNEQFF. The CDR3 nucleotides are TGCGCCAGCAGTTCCTCCCCAGGGATTCCGTTTAATGAGCAGTTCTTC.

This sequence joins TRBV10-2 and TRBJ2-1, with TRBD1 as a possible D gene (6 bases). Trimming took 9 bases from V and 2 from J, leaving 17 bases between them. Germline CDR1 WSHSY, CDR2 SAAADI. The CDR3 has 15 amino acids. The CDR3 spells CASRRGAGAYNEQFF. CDR3 DNA sequence: TGCGCCAGTAGAAGAGGGGCAGGGGCCTACAATGAGCAGTTCTTC.

V and J are TRBV7-9 and TRBJ2-5; 9 bases agree with TRBD1. Germline lookup yields CDR1 SEHNR and CDR2 FQNEAQ (reference sequence). This CDR3 is 14 amino acids long. V was clipped by 6 bases and J by 5 bases; unmatched bases: 7. The CDR3 region has the DNA TGTGCCAGCAGACATGACAGGGGGTGGGAGACCCAGTACTTC. It yields the protein CASRHDRGWETQYF.

CDR3 sequence: CASTPGRVYEQYF. The CDR3, as DNA: TGTGCCAGCACCCCCGGGAGGGTCTACGAGCAGTACTTC. V and J are TRBV28 and TRBJ2-7, with TRBD2 matching over 8 bases. In germline, CDR1 is MDHEN, CDR2 SYDVKM. V lost 7 bases and J lost 3; bases outside the gene matches: 5. The length of the CDR3 is 13 residues.

The chain uses TRBV19 and TRBJ2-5; 10 bases match TRBD2. V trimming: 2 bases; J trimming: 6 bases; junction bases outside the gene matches: 0. Germline V gene sequence: CDR1 LNHDA, CDR2 SQIVND (reference sequence). There are 13 residues in the CDR3. CDR3 coding DNA: TGTGCCAGTAGTATAACTAGCGGGAAGACCCAGTACTTC. Translation gives CASSITSGKTQYF.

This clone was detected only once. The chain employs TRBV2 and TRBJ2-2, with 14 bases identical to TRBD2. This CDR3 comprises 19 residues. CDR1 is SNHLY, CDR2 FYNNEI, per germline. J lost 1 base, V lost 7 bases, and 11 bases had no gene match. CDR3: CASTLRGLAGVWNTGELFF. The DNA of the CDR3 is TGTGCCAGCACCCTCCGGGGACTAGCGGGAGTTTGGAACACCGGGGAGCTGTTTTTT.

This chain uses TRBV11-1 with TRBJ2-6; 8 nucleotides line up with TRBD1. Unmatched junction bases numbered 6, after V lost 0 bases and J lost 2 bases. Germline loops: CDR1 SGHAT, CDR2 FQDESV (reference sequence). This CDR3 has 18 residues. DNA of the CDR3: TGTGCCAGCAGCTTAGCGGGAGGACAGGGAACTGGGGCCAACGTCCTGACTTTC. This gives the protein CASSLAGGQGTGANVLTF.

This rearrangement joins TRBV29-1 to TRBJ1-4; TRBD1 might be the D (6 bases). Germline CDR1 SQVTM, CDR2 ANQGSEA. The CDR3 loop spans 12 amino acids. V dropped 4 bases and J dropped 5 bases, with 8 bases sitting between them. The CDR3 DNA sequence: TGCAGCGTTGGGCAGGGGAATGAAAAACTGTTTTTT. Translating it yields CSVGQGNEKLFF.

The genes are TRBV5-1 and TRBJ2-7; 7 bases fit TRBD2. V dropped 4 bases and J dropped 1; count of bases not matched to a gene: 2. Germline CDR1 and CDR2: SGHRS and YFSETQ. This CDR3 has 13 amino acids. Written as DNA, the CDR3 is TGCGCCAGCAGCCCGGGGGGATCCTACGAGCAGTACTTC. Translation gives CASSPGGSYEQYF.